These T cell receptor beta chains were read from a single sample in a study of breast tumors, draining lymph nodes, adjacent tissues. TCRdb redid the calling of the multiplex PCR reads with MiXCR, one entry per CDR3 protein. Here the sample spans 20,000 to 25,000 distinct CDR3 sequences, about 38% being singletons. Sequencing was done on a sample of breast tumor tissue. The receptors shown here come from a female donor with breast cancer. Some clones in this sample may be carry-over from other donors' samples. Both conserved end residues are part of each CDR3. The D gene is left open where the match is weak. Not all rows give a size; the values are once, few, many and, for expanded clones, a class.

D,size,V,J,DNA,CDR3
NA,many,TRBV18,TRBJ2-5,TGTGCCAGCTCACCACAGAGGGGCGCAAGGGAGACCCAGTACTTC,CASSPQRGARETQYF
NA,many,TRBV30,TRBJ2-7,TGTGCCTGGAGTGTGGGGACTCCCGACATCTACGAGCAGTACTTC,CAWSVGTPDIYEQYF
NA,once,TRBV12-3/TRBV12-4,TRBJ1-5,TGTGCCAGCAGTTTCCCCCCTTATAGCAATCAGCCCCAGCATTTT,CASSFPPYSNQPQHF
TRBD2,once,TRBV11-1,TRBJ2-2,TGTGCCAGCAGCTCCCGGGGACTAGCGGGAGAGCGAACCGGGGAGCTGTTTTTT,CASSSRGLAGERTGELFF
NA,once,TRBV7-2,TRBJ2-3,TGTGCCAGCAGCTTAGGGGTACCCACAGATACGCAGTATTTT,CASSLGVPTDTQYF
NA,NA,TRBV4-1,TRBJ1-1,TGCGCCAGCAGCGTTGGACGGAGCAATACAGCTTTCTTT,CASSVGRSNTAFF
TRBD2,NA,TRBV5-1,TRBJ2-2,TGCGCCAGCAGCCCAGGGAGGGCGGCCGTACCCGGGGAGCTGTTTTTT,CASSPGRAAVPGELFF
TRBD2,few,TRBV7-9,TRBJ2-2,TGTGCCAGCAGCACGGGACTAGCGGGAGAGCGAACCGGGGAGCTGTTTTTT,CASSTGLAGERTGELFF
NA,NA,TRBV5-1,TRBJ1-2,TGCGCCAGCAGGGCGGTTACTAACTATGGCTACACCTTC,CASRAVTNYGYTF
NA,few,TRBV7-2,TRBJ1-2,TGTGCCAGCAGCTTAGTAGGCACCTATGGCTACACCTTC,CASSLVGTYGYTF
TRBD2,few,TRBV27,TRBJ2-7,TGTGCCAGCATTAAATCAGGGACTAGCGGGGGCTTCTACGAGCAGTACTTC,CASIKSGTSGGFYEQYF
TRBD2,once,TRBV7-6,TRBJ2-3,TGTGCCAGCAGCTTAGTGCCCCTAGCGGGGGGGGATACGCAGTATTTT,CASSLVPLAGGDTQYF
NA,many,TRBV30,TRBJ2-1,TGTGCCTGGAGTGCAGGGATAGGCAATGAGCAGTTCTTC,CAWSAGIGNEQFF
NA,NA,TRBV7-7,TRBJ1-1,TGTGCTAGCAGCTTAGCCACGAACACTGAAGCTTTCTTT,CASSLATNTEAFF
TRBD1,NA,TRBV19,TRBJ1-6,TGTGCCAGTAGTACACAGGGGGCTAATTCACCCCTCCACTTT,CASSTQGANSPLHF
NA,NA,TRBV5-1,TRBJ2-3,TGCGCCAGCAGCTTGGGCGATACGCAGTATTTT,CASSLGDTQYF
NA,NA,TRBV9,TRBJ1-3,TGTGCCAGCAGCGTTGGCAACTCTGGAAACACCATATATTTT,CASSVGNSGNTIYF